This is a list of T cell receptor beta chains from one sample in a study of T cells expressing NK-cell markers. One entry per CDR3 protein, without DNA, is what TCRdb gives after re-calling the 5' RACE reads. The data include roughly 390,000 distinct CDR3 sequences; the top ten clones carry about 11%. What was sequenced was blood T cells: a sorted CD56 or NKG2C T cell subset, CD4+ or CD8+ T cells, or bulk PBMC T cells (not recorded which). The receptors originated from a woman aged 50 to 60 in good health. CDR3s include the opening cysteine and the closing phenylalanine or tryptophan.

cdr3_aa: CASSGPSGTSVYEQFF; j_call: TRBJ2-1; v_call: TRBV7-9
cdr3_aa: CASSYSPPNYGYTF; j_call: TRBJ1-2; v_call: TRBV12-3/TRBV12-4
cdr3_aa: CSARGDSGRNEQFF; j_call: TRBJ2-1; v_call: TRBV20-1
cdr3_aa: CASSTPSGRDQETQYF; j_call: TRBJ2-5; v_call: TRBV7-6
cdr3_aa: CASSFNHYPKQYF; j_call: TRBJ2-7; v_call: TRBV12-3/TRBV12-4
cdr3_aa: CASSLQGGSSTGELFF; j_call: TRBJ2-2; v_call: TRBV5-1
cdr3_aa: CASRTGQGQGKETQYF; j_call: TRBJ2-5; v_call: TRBV6-2/TRBV6-3
cdr3_aa: CASSPVDGKNQPQHF; j_call: TRBJ1-5; v_call: TRBV5-1
cdr3_aa: CASSPKTGEEEKLFF; j_call: TRBJ1-4; v_call: TRBV27
cdr3_aa: CASRGPISANTGELFF; j_call: TRBJ2-2; v_call: TRBV12-3/TRBV12-4
cdr3_aa: CASSLSGTGWETQYF; j_call: TRBJ2-5; v_call: TRBV12-3/TRBV12-4
cdr3_aa: CSVERPRSNNEQFF; j_call: TRBJ2-1; v_call: TRBV29-1
cdr3_aa: CASSLNRARPYF; j_call: TRBJ2-3; v_call: TRBV5-1
cdr3_aa: CASSMRQGALYQETQYF; j_call: TRBJ2-5; v_call: TRBV19
cdr3_aa: CASSFRRRNEQFF; j_call: TRBJ2-1; v_call: TRBV5-1
cdr3_aa: CASSEGLQGSGANVLTF; j_call: TRBJ2-6; v_call: TRBV9
cdr3_aa: CSVRQTVSADTQYF; j_call: TRBJ2-3; v_call: TRBV29-1
cdr3_aa: CASSSPIGTSGTDTQYF; j_call: TRBJ2-3; v_call: TRBV12-3/TRBV12-4
cdr3_aa: CASSPREGDEAFF; j_call: TRBJ1-1; v_call: TRBV18
cdr3_aa: CAPQSTEREGRDTQYF; j_call: TRBJ2-3; v_call: TRBV25-1
cdr3_aa: CASNPFAMGGELFF; j_call: TRBJ2-2; v_call: TRBV7-2
cdr3_aa: CASSRLAQSQYF; j_call: TRBJ2-3; v_call: TRBV6-1
cdr3_aa: CASRKLVSTGELFF; j_call: TRBJ2-2; v_call: TRBV4-1
cdr3_aa: CASSASLGSSSYNEQFF; j_call: TRBJ2-1; v_call: TRBV10-2
cdr3_aa: CASSYSSAGETQYF; j_call: TRBJ2-5; v_call: TRBV6-5
cdr3_aa: CASNVAGGPHNEQFF; j_call: TRBJ2-1; v_call: TRBV6-5
cdr3_aa: CASRPGVGGTQYF; j_call: TRBJ2-5; v_call: TRBV2
cdr3_aa: CAWNRGERAHNEQFF; j_call: TRBJ2-1; v_call: TRBV30
cdr3_aa: CSARMLQGADNSPLHF; j_call: TRBJ1-6; v_call: TRBV20-1
cdr3_aa: CASSLGDKNTEAFF; j_call: TRBJ1-1; v_call: TRBV4-2
cdr3_aa: CASSWTPAEEQYF; j_call: TRBJ2-7; v_call: TRBV10-1
cdr3_aa: CSARDRNRGSGELFF; j_call: TRBJ2-2; v_call: TRBV20-1
cdr3_aa: CASSPLVAENHNEQFF; j_call: TRBJ2-1; v_call: TRBV5-1
cdr3_aa: CASSYQGGTEAFF; j_call: TRBJ1-1; v_call: TRBV5-5
cdr3_aa: CAIKASRDRVVHEQYF; j_call: TRBJ2-7; v_call: TRBV10-3
cdr3_aa: CASSLIGTGRKTDTQYF; j_call: TRBJ2-3; v_call: TRBV14
cdr3_aa: CASTSWDYGYTF; j_call: TRBJ1-2; v_call: TRBV6-5
cdr3_aa: CASSPGQATNEKLFF; j_call: TRBJ1-4; v_call: TRBV12-3/TRBV12-4
cdr3_aa: CASSLVSRAGAYGYTF; j_call: TRBJ1-2; v_call: TRBV7-2
cdr3_aa: CASSVGGARQYF; j_call: TRBJ2-3; v_call: TRBV9